Sequencing of this T cell receptor (beta chain) was carried out in a study of cytomegalovirus exposure and HLA in healthy donors. Study-level findings and limits: The authors confirmed in vitro that three CMV-associated chains were specific for CMV antigens. A later analysis found first-cohort TCR clusters tended to co-occur in the roughly 120 validation repertoires.

TCRdb's copy holds only in-frame clones and misses some; the assay was immunoSEQ multiplex PCR. The sample lists 95,000 to 150,000 clones, roughly 90% occurring once. V was pared by 5 bases and J by 3 bases, with 8 bases between. The CDR3 contains 12 residues. Germline V gene data show CDR1 as MNHEY and CDR2 as SMNVEV (reference sequence). The donors were members of the validation cohort comprising about 130 subjects, separate from the roughly 600-subject first cohort. This clone appeared a single time. Antigen unknown. Sequenced sample: PBMCs. The clonotype comes from a woman between 18 and 29 years old in good health and CMV-seropositive. The V gene is TRBV27, the J gene TRBJ2-7; a weak D match, TRBD1 (6 bases). DNA for the CDR3: TGTGCCAGCAGTCAGACAGGCTACGAGCAGTACTTC. Amino acid sequence: CASSQTGYEQYF.